The next 2 T cell receptor beta chains were all read from a single sample in a study of control samples from healthy donors and cancer patients. Sequencing used immunoSEQ multiplex PCR; TCRdb keeps in-frame clones, though not all of them. The sample includes about 49,000 clones, 80% to 90% seen only once; the top ten take less than 3.5%. Sequencing was performed on PBMCs. These TCRs come from a woman between 50 and 59 years old with lung cancer.

This chain joins TRBV21-1 and TRBJ2-5. TRBV21-1 is deemed a pseudogene. The CDR3 has 14 amino acids. Here the CDR3 DNA reads TGTGCCAGCACTCCGGGGCAGACTACGGAGACCCAGTACTTC. This sequence encodes CASTPGQTTETQYF.

The CDR3 nucleotides read TGTGCCTGGAGTGCCTCCACTTATAGCAATCAGCCCCAGCATTTT. Amino acid sequence: CAWSASTYSNQPQHF. The chain has TRBV30 and TRBJ1-5, with no clear D. The germline V gene has CDR1 GTSNPN and CDR2 SVGIG (reference sequence). The CDR3 consists of 15 residues. The V and J ends lost 1 base and 0 bases respectively, with 10 bases between them.